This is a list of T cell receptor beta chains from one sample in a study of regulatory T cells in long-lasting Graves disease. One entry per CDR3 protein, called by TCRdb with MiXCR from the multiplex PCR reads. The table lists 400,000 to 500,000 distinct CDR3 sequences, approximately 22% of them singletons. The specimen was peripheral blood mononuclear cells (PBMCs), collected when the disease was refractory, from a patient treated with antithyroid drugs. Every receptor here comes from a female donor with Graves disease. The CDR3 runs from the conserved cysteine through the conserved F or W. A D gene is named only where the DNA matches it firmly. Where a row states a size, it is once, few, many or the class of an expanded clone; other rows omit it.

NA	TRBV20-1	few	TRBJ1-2	TGCAGTGCTAGAGAGGCAAATGGCTACACCTTC	CSAREANGYTF
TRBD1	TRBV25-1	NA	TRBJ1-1	TGTGCCAGCAGTGGGGGACAGGCTATAGGGCCCACTGAAGCTTTCTTT	CASSGGQAIGPTEAFF
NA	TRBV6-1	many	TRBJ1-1	TGTGCCAGCAGATCCGTCGGGCAGGTGGCTGGGGCTTTCTTT	CASRSVGQVAGAFF
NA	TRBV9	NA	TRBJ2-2	TGTGCCAGCAGCGTAGAAGGCGGGAAGAGAACCGGGGAGCTGTTTTTT	CASSVEGGKRTGELFF
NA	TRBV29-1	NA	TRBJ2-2	TGCAGCGTTGAAGGAGCAAGCGCGAACACCGGGGAGCTGTTTTTT	CSVEGASANTGELFF
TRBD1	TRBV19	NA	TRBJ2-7	TGTGCCAGTAGTTACGCCGGGACAGATTACGAGCAGTACTTC	CASSYAGTDYEQYF
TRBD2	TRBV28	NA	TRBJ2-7	TGTGCCAGCAGTTTGAACCTAGCGGGAGGGCCCTACGAGCAGTACTTC	CASSLNLAGGPYEQYF
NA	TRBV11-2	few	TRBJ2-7	TGTGCCAGCAGCTTACCCAACCCGACCTACGAGCAGTACTTC	CASSLPNPTYEQYF
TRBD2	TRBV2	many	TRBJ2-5	TGTGCCAGCACCGCGGGGGGACCTCTTTACCAAGAGACCCAGTACTTC	CASTAGGPLYQETQYF
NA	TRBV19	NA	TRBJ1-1	TGTGCCAGCCGACGAGATATGAACACTGAAGCTTTCTTT	CASRRDMNTEAFF
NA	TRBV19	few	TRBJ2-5	TGTGCCAGTAGGCCTAAGGGGGTGGAGACCCAGTACTTC	CASRPKGVETQYF
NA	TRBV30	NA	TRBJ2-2	TGTGCCTGGAGCGCAGGGATAGTCACCGGGGAGCTGTTTTTT	CAWSAGIVTGELFF
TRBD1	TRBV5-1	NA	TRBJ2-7	TGCGCCAGCAGCTTGAGGCAGGGGGCGCTTACAATCTACGAGCAGTACTTC	CASSLRQGALTIYEQYF
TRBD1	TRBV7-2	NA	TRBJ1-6	TGTGCCAGCAGCTTAGCGGGACAGGGGCTGGGGAATTCACCCCTCCACTTT	CASSLAGQGLGNSPLHF
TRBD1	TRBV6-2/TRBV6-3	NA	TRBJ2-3	TGTGCCAGCAGTTACGACAGGGGGGCCACAGATACGCAGTATTTT	CASSYDRGATDTQYF
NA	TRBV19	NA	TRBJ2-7	TGTGCCAGTAGTTTCGACCGGGGTTCCTACGAGCAGTACTTC	CASSFDRGSYEQYF
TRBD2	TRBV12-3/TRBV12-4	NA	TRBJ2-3	TGTGCCAGCATCCCCTGGGGCGGGGGGAACACAGATACGCAGTATTTT	CASIPWGGGNTDTQYF
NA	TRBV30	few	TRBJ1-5	TGTGCCTTCTCCGTGTCCGGGGGCAATCAGCCCCAGCATTTT	CAFSVSGGNQPQHF
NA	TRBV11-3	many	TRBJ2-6	TGTGCCAGCAGCCCCAATCCCTCTGGGGCCAACGTCCTGACTTTC	CASSPNPSGANVLTF
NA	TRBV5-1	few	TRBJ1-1	TGCGCCAGCAGTTCCACGCTGATGGGGAACACTGAAGCTTTCTTT	CASSSTLMGNTEAFF
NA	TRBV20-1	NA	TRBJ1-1	TGCAGTGTACAGGGCGGCTGGGCGGAGGGCACTGAAGCTTTCTTT	CSVQGGWAEGTEAFF
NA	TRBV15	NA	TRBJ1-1	TGTGCCACCAGCAGACCAGGGTTGGCGGCCACTGAAGCTTTCTTT	CATSRPGLAATEAFF
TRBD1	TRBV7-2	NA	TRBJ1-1	TGTGCCAGCAGCGGAACGCAGGGGGGGGCATTAGAGGCTTTCTTT	CASSGTQGGALEAFF
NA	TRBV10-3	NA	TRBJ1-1	TGTGCCATCAAAGGGGTGGTGGGGACTGAAGCTTTCTTT	CAIKGVVGTEAFF
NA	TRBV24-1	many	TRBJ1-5	TGTGCCACCAGTGATTCCGGCAGCAATCAGCCCCAGCATTTT	CATSDSGSNQPQHF
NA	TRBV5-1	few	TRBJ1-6	TGCGCCAGCAGCGCGGGGGATTCACCCCTCCACTTT	CASSAGDSPLHF
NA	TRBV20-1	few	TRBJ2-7	TGCAGTGCTTACGACAGACCGAGCTCCTACGAGCAGTACTTC	CSAYDRPSSYEQYF
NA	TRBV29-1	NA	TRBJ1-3	TGCAGCGTTGATCTGGGGATGGGAAACACCATATATTTT	CSVDLGMGNTIYF
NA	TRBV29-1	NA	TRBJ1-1	TGCAGCGTTGAAGGGGCGGAAGGGCACACTGAAGCTTTCTTT	CSVEGAEGHTEAFF
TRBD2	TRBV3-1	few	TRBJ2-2	TGTGCCAGCAGCCAAGATAACCTAGCGGGAATGTCCGTCACCGGGGAGCTGTTTTTT	CASSQDNLAGMSVTGELFF
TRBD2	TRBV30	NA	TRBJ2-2	TGTGCCTGGACCCACGGGAGGGTCTCCGGGGAGCTGTTTTTT	CAWTHGRVSGELFF
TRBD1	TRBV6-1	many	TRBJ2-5	TGTGCCAGCATGGGACAGGGGGTTGGGTACCAAGAGACCCAGTACTTC	CASMGQGVGYQETQYF
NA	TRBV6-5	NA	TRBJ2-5	TGTGCCAGCAGTTATGGGGCCGCAGGGTTTAACCAAGAGACCCAGTACTTC	CASSYGAAGFNQETQYF
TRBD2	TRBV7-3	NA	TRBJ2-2	TGTGCCAGCAGCTTAATGGGGACTAGCGGGAGCACCGGGGAGCTGTTTTTT	CASSLMGTSGSTGELFF
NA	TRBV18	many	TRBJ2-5	TGTGCCAGCTCCACCACCGGGGAGACCCAGTACTTC	CASSTTGETQYF
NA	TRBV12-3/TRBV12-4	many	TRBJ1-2	TGTGCCAGCAGCACCATCGGAGGGATAAGCTACACCTTC	CASSTIGGISYTF
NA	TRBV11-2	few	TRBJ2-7	TGTGCCAGCAGCCCGGCCTGGGGGCGCGGGACCTACGAGCAGTACTTC	CASSPAWGRGTYEQYF
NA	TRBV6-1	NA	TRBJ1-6	TGTGCCAGCAGTGGGGGCAGAGGGGACGGCTATAATTCACCCCTCCACTTT	CASSGGRGDGYNSPLHF
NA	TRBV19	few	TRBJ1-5	TGTGCCAGTCTCGGACAGAGTTCCAATCAGCCCCAGCATTTT	CASLGQSSNQPQHF
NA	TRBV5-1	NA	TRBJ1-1	TGCGCCAGCAGTAACCAGGGCCAGAACACTGAAGCTTTCTTT	CASSNQGQNTEAFF
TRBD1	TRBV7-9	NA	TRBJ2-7	TGTGCCAGCAGCTCCACCGTAGGGACAGCCTCCTACGAGCAGTACTTC	CASSSTVGTASYEQYF
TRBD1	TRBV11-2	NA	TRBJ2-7	TGTGCCAACAGCTTAACAACCGGGACAGGGATCGACGAGCAGTACTTC	CANSLTTGTGIDEQYF
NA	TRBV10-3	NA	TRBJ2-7	TGTGCCATCAGCGAGAGGGATACAGTCAGCTCCTACGAGCAGTACTTC	CAISERDTVSSYEQYF
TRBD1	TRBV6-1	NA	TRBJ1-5	TGTGCCAGCAAAACCGACAGGGCCAATCAGCCCCAGCATTTT	CASKTDRANQPQHF
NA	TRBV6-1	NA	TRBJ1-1	TGTGCCAGCACCCCTCGTTGGGGGACTGAAGCTTTCTTT	CASTPRWGTEAFF
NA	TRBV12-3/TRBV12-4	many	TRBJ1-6	TGTGCCAGCAGTTTATGGACGGACAATTCACCCCTCCACTTT	CASSLWTDNSPLHF
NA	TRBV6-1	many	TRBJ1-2	TGTGCCAGCTTAAAACTCCGGGACTCCTCCCGCGGGGGCTACACCTTC	CASLKLRDSSRGGYTF
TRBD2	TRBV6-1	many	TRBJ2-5	TGTGCCAGCAGCCCTCGGGGCGCTAGCGGGAGTGAGACCCAGTACTTC	CASSPRGASGSETQYF
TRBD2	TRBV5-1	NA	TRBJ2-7	TGCGCCAGCAGCTTGGGCTTGACTAGCGGCAGGGAGCAGTACTTC	CASSLGLTSGREQYF
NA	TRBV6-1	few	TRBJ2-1	TGTGCCAGCAGATTCACCGAGTACAATGAGCAGTTCTTC	CASRFTEYNEQFF
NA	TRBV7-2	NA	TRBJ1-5	TGTGCCAGCAGCTTTTCCTTGGGAGGGGATCAGCCCCAGCATTTT	CASSFSLGGDQPQHF
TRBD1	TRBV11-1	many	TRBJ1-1	TGTGCCAGCAGCCCCACGACAGGGTTGAACACTGAAGCTTTCTTT	CASSPTTGLNTEAFF
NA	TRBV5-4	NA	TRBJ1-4	TGTGCCAGCAGCTTGGCCGTAGGGGTTGGGGAAAAACTGTTTTTT	CASSLAVGVGEKLFF
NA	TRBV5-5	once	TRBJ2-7	TGTGCCAGCAGCTTGGAGGGGGGCACTACCTACGAGCAGTACTTC	CASSLEGGTTYEQYF
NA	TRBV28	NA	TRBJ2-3	TGTGCCAGCAGTTTAAGGGGGGTACGGGCAGATACGCAGTATTTT	CASSLRGVRADTQYF